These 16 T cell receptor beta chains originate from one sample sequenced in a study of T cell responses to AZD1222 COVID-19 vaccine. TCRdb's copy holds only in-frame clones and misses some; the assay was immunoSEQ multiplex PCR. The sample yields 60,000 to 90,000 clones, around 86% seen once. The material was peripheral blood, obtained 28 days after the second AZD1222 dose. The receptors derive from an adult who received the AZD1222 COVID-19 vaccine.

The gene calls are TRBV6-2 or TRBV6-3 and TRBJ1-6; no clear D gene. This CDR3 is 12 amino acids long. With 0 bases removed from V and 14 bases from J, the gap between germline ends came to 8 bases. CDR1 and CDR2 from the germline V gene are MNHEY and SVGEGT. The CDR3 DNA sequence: TGTGCCAGCAGTTACTCGGACCGGGCCCTCCACTTT. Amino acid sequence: CASSYSDRALHF.

Here the CDR3 DNA reads TGTGCCTGGAGTGTAGCGAAACAAGAGACCCAGTACTTC. The encoded protein is CAWSVAKQETQYF. The chain has TRBV30 and TRBJ2-5; no definite D call. Germline V CDR1 and CDR2: GTSNPN, SVGIG (reference sequence). This CDR3 region has 13 residues. V dropped 0 bases and J dropped 2 bases, with 7 bases sitting between them.

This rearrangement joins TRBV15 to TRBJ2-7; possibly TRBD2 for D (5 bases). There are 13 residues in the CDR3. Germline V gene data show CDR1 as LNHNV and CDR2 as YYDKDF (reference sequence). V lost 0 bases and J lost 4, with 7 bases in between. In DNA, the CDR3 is TGTGCCACCAGCAGAGATTCGGGATACGAGCAGTACTTC. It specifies CATSRDSGYEQYF.

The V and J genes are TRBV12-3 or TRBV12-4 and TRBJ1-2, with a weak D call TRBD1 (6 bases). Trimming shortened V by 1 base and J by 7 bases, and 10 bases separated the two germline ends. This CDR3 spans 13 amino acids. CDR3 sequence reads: CASSLVKGGGYTF. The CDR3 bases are TGTGCCAGCAGTTTAGTAAAAGGGGGTGGCTACACCTTC.

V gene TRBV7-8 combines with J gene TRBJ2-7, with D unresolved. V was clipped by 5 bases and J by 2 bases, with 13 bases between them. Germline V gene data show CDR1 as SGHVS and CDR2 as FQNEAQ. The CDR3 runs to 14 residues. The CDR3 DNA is TGTGCCAGCAGCCCTGCGATTATTCCCTACGAGCAGTACTTC. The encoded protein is CASSPAIIPYEQYF. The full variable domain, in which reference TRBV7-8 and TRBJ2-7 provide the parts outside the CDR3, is GAGVSQSPRYKVAKRGQDVALRCDPISGHVSLFWYQQALGQGPEFLTYFQNEAQLDKSGLPSDRFFAERPEGSVSTLKIQRTQQEDSAVYLCASSPAIIPYEQYFGPGTRLTVT.

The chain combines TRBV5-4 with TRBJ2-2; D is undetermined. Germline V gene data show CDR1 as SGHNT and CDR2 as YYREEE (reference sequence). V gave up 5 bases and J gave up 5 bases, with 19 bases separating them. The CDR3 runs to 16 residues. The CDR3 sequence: CASRSSGRARTGELFF. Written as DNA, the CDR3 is TGTGCCAGCAGATCATCGGGTAGGGCGAGAACCGGGGAGCTGTTTTTT.

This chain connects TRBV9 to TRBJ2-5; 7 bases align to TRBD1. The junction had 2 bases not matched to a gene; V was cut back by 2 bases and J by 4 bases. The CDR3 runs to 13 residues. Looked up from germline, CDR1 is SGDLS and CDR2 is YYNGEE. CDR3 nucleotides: TGTGCCAGCAGCGTCAGGGGGTCAGAGACCCAGTACTTC. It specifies CASSVRGSETQYF.

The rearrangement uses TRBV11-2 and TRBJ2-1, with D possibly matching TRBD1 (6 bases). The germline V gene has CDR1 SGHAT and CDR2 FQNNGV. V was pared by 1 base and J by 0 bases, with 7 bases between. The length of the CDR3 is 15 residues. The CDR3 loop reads CASSLARGSYNEQFF. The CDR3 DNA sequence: TGTGCCAGCAGCTTAGCCAGGGGCTCCTACAATGAGCAGTTCTTC.

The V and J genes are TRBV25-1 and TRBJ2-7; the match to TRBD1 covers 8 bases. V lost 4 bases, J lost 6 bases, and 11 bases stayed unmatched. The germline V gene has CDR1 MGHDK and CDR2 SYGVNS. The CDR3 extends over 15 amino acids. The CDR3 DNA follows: TGTGCCAGCAGTGTTCTAGGGACAGGCTTTCGCGAGCAGTACTTC. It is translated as CASSVLGTGFREQYF.

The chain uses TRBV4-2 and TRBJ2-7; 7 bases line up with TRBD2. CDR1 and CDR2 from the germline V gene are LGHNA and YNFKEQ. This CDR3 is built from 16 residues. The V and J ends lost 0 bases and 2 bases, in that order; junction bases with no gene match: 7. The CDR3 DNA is TGTGCCAGCAGCCAAGATGGTCGGGGGGAAACCTACGAGCAGTACTTC. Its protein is CASSQDGRGETYEQYF.

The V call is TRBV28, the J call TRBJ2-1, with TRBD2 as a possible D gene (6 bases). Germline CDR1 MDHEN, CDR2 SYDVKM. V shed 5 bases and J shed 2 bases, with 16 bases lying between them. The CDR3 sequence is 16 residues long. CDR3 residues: CASSLTGGLPYNEQFF. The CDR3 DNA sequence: TGTGCCAGCAGTCTGACTGGGGGACTTCCCTACAATGAGCAGTTCTTC.

In DNA form, the CDR3 reads TGTGCCAGCAGCCCCCGGGACAGGCTCTCCTACGAGCAGTACTTC. It is translated as CASSPRDRLSYEQYF. The genes are TRBV3-1 (or the pseudogene TRBV3-2) and TRBJ2-7; 8 bases agree with TRBD1. The germline gives CDR1 LGHDT, CDR2 YNNKEL (reference sequence). With 4 bases clipped from V and 0 bases from J, the junction kept 5 bases outside the gene matches. The CDR3 is 15 residues long.

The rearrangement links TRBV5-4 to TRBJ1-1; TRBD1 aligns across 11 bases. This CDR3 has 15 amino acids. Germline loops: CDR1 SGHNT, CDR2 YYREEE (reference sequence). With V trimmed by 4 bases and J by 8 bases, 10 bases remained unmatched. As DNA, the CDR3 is TGTGCCAGCAGCCATGCTGGGACAGGGGGAACGGAAGCTTTCTTT. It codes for CASSHAGTGGTEAFF.

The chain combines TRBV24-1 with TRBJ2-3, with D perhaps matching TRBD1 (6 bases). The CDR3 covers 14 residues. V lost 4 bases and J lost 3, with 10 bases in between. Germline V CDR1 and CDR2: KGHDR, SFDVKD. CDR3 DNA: TGTGCCACCAGTGACCCGACAGGTACAGATACGCAGTATTTT. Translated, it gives CATSDPTGTDTQYF.

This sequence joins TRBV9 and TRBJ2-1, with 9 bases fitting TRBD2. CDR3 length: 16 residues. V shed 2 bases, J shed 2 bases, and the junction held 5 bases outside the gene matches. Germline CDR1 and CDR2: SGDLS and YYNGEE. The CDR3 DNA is TGTGCCAGCAGCGTTGGTATAGCGGGGGCCTACAATGAGCAGTTCTTC. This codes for CASSVGIAGAYNEQFF.

For the CDR3, the DNA is TGTGCCAGCCGGAATAACTATGGCTACACCTTC. Its translation is CASRNNYGYTF. The genes are TRBV27 and TRBJ1-2; D is unclear. CDR1 is MNHEY and CDR2 is SMNVEV in the germline V gene (reference sequence). This CDR3 comprises 11 residues. Trimming removed 8 bases from V and 1 base from J, with 5 bases in between.